The sequence of this TCR beta chain was determined in a study of cytomegalovirus exposure and HLA in healthy donors (dated by TCRdb to 2015 to 2018). With respect to the entire study: According to an earlier analysis of a few hundred of the donors, about 180 million T cells yielded some 110 million unique TCR beta sequences and less than 300 Gb of sequence data. Five DR-DQ haplotypes were treated as single units for association and clustering because of strong linkage in the cohort. Using immunosequencing, the study profiled T cell repertoires from fewer than 700 subjects and related those repertoires to cytomegalovirus serostatus. Class I and class II HLA loci were covered by the typing at four-digit resolution. An early release that covered 500 to 800 HLA-typed donors contained approximately 290 gigabases of sequencing data and around 80 million unique TCR sequences. Rather than using new phenotypic data, the later analysis identified candidate immune exposures from TCR beta sequences and from how often those sequences occurred across donors. A later genetic analysis used genome-wide SNP genotypes for about 65% of the roughly 670 donors, treating that subset as a discovery cohort. To predict cytomegalovirus infection status, the study combined high-throughput TCR immunosequencing, statistical association of individual TCRs with disease status, and machine learning. On average, 235,054 unique TCR beta nucleotide sequences were sequenced per donor among several hundred genotyped donors of the cohort, with roughly 18% of those sequences being non-productive. Every discovery cohort repertoire had been produced on one sequencing platform. Among the roughly 400 genotyped donors, around 81% belonged to the genetic ancestry cluster associated with self-reported Caucasian donors. Alongside the repertoire data, information on donor age, sex, ethnicity and CMV serostatus was compiled. A separate validation cohort of some 130 different subjects was used in addition to the roughly 720-subject first cohort. The study aimed to test whether signatures of past pathogen exposure could be identified by cataloging public T cell receptors. To study patterns of TCR occurrence, a later analysis re-analyzed previously published TCR beta repertoires from 500 to 850 donors and added high-resolution HLA genotyping. An earlier analysis of 587 of the donors applied high-throughput TCR beta sequencing to assess whether each TCR beta V gene segment acted as functional or pseudogenic. The number of donors typed differed by locus, with roughly 620-630 for A, B, C, DRB1 and DQB1, over 500 for DQA1, about 610 for DPA1, and some 470 for DPB1. What the authors observed across the whole study: The authors suggested that the approach could potentially be generalized to other disease states and immunological phenotypes. Compared with equally common non-associated chains, HLA-associated TCR beta chains in a later analysis were more clonally expanded and had lower generation probabilities. A cluster of highly shared sequence variants was judged likely to be a technical artifact of the sequencing pipeline. Some IMGT-functional V segments, including TRBV6-2 and TRBV6-3, could not be told apart with the 87-base-pair reads, so those segments were excluded. Linkage disequilibrium might explain the correlated functional status among segregating V segments, but an unknown experimental factor could not be excluded. The presence/absence analyses assumed that sequencing depth was roughly uniform across donors, and that assumption may not be true. Most CMV-associated TCR beta chains appeared to be HLA-restricted in a later analysis, and the HLA associations seemed to be driven largely by CMV exposure. Assigning TCR associations to individual alleles was difficult when HLA alleles, especially DR and DQ, strongly co-occurred. Several of the top co-occurrence clusters appeared to be linked to parvovirus B19, influenza, CMV and Epstein-Barr virus, according to a later analysis. Across donors, most TCR sequences were observed very rarely, whereas some public TCRs were present in many individuals. The study listed 150 to 200 TCR beta chains as associated with cytomegalovirus. A further reported finding was that TCR beta sequences accurately predicted the HLA-A and HLA-B alleles for most subjects in the first cohort. Specific HLA alleles were associated with over 15,000 TCR beta sequences at a false discovery rate of 0.05 in a later analysis. A later genetic analysis associated a missense DCLRE1C variant with V-gene and J-gene trimming of TCR beta chains, and an independent cohort replicated the association. Because some donors lacked HLA typing at each locus, the association tests relied only on the typed subset. In an earlier analysis of approximately 590 of the donors, most TCR beta V segments were observed in productive rearrangements about 87% or about 30% of the time, broadly matching IMGT annotations. Cytomegalovirus status was reported to be diagnosed by the classifier with high specificity and sensitivity in both the original and validation cohorts. In vitro tests confirmed that a few of the cytomegalovirus-associated TCR beta chains recognize cytomegalovirus antigens. This cohort had only TCR beta chains sequenced, and the lack of alpha or paired-chain data limited which features could be detected. According to a later analysis, TCR association rates differed among HLA loci, with DRB1 alleles showing the most associated TCRs and HLA-C alleles showing the fewest. The only immune exposure information available for the cohort was CMV serostatus. Compared with the roughly 700-donor mean, donors in an Asian-associated ancestry cluster had fewer N-insertions in productive TCRs, according to a later genetic analysis. The earlier analysis of 587 of the donors excluded some 16 rarely observed V segments, including chromosome 9 orphons, because counts were too low.

In total, 600 or so healthy bone marrow donors made up the cohort. At the time of sampling, every cohort member was nominally healthy, though immune exposures that went unrecorded were likely present. The donor tested CMV seronegative and was one of the 352 seronegative cohort members. Each donor provided a peripheral blood sample, and peripheral blood mononuclear cells were used for TCR beta sequencing. Genomic DNA was extracted from the blood cell samples with the Qiagen DNeasy Blood Extraction Kit. With respect to this clone: Its antigen is currently not known. Per-base quality was not reported, and no clone a single base away is much larger than it.

The CDR3, from cysteine to phenylalanine, totals 15 residues. Just the 45-base CDR3 DNA is kept, in frame starting at base 1. Trimming at the junction amounts to 3 bases on V and 3 bases on J, and the germline ends lie 13 bases apart. CDR1 SGHRS and CDR2 YFSETQ are derived from the germline V gene. Library preparation employed the immunoSEQ multiplex PCR assay. A mixture of 60 forward primers for TCR Vbeta segments and 13 reverse primers for TCR Jbeta segments was used in the multiplex PCR. The CDR3 region of rearranged TCR beta genes was amplified from genomic DNA with a multiplex PCR assay. The Illumina HiSeq System was used to sequence the amplified TCR beta libraries as 87-base-pair reads. For the original study's pipeline: A later analysis counted about 80 million unique TCR beta chains across the 550 to 800 repertoires, and some 12 million of these chains were shared by at least two donors. To remove PCR and sequencing errors, raw reads were error-corrected and collapsed into unique sequences using a nearest-neighbor algorithm that merged closely related sequences. To assign V, D and J gene segments, CDR3 sequences were aligned to IMGT reference sequences. For a sequence to be retained, a match of at least six nucleotides was required to both a V gene segment and a J gene segment. A rearrangement counted as productive if the CDR3 had no stop codons and remained in frame with V and J, and every other rearrangement counted as non-productive. Following IMGT convention, CDR3 was defined as the stretch from the second conserved V-encoded cysteine up to the conserved J-encoded phenylalanine. The earlier analysis of about 610 of the donors excluded any sequence lacking an unambiguous match to a single V gene segment. An earlier analysis of a few hundred of the donors classified V segments as functional when productive rearrangements were above 56.7% and as segregating when the standard deviation between donors was above 5%. To diagnose cytomegalovirus status from the catalog of TCR beta chain sequences, a statistical classification framework was built. A later analysis assigned V and J genes by comparing TCR nucleotide sequences with IMGT/GENE-DB human TR gene sequences. In a later analysis, CDR3 sequences and most-parsimonious VDJ recombination scenarios were assigned using the TCRdist pipeline. A later analysis defined each TCR beta chain by its CDR3 amino acid sequence plus V-gene family, and excluded reads lacking a unique V-gene family. As a way to deal with suspected cross-contamination and a sequencing artifact, a later analysis dropped more than 500 nucleotide sequences that were highly shared and had low generation probability. In a later analysis, a clonal expansion index for each public chain was calculated from normalized within-repertoire ranks of inferred template counts. A later analysis computed generation probabilities with a VDJ recombination model fitted to out-of-frame rearrangements, and checked the results against IGoR. Hypergeometric tests were used in a later analysis to score TCR-TCR, TCR-HLA and TCR-CMV co-occurrence, with a repertoire-size bias correction applied to the TCR pairs. A later analysis estimated false discovery rates by permuting HLA or CMV assignments 20 times. A later analysis grouped co-occurring TCRs with DBSCAN, adding TCRdist sequence similarity when clustering within HLA-allele-positive subsets. Repertoires with fewer than 30,000 or more than 120,000 public chains, plus five repertoires with anomalous nucleotide sharing, were excluded from co-occurrence clustering. TCRdb carries this immuneACCESS record with in-frame sequences only. Its versions omit some clonotypes, under half of them owing to an unresolved V gene in the studies checked, with the rest unexplained. V, J and clone size derive from that table, while D and trimming were established from the DNA sequence. The sample table shows some 90,000 clones, and about 75% are seen once. Of the sample, 6% falls within the top ten clones.

This sequence originates from a female donor in good health and CMV-seronegative. The sample was PBMCs. The chain was built from TRBV5-1 and TRBJ1-5; the D gene cannot be named for sure. The CDR3 region: CASSWAGRANQPQHF. The DNA is as follows: TGCGCCAGCAGCTGGGCGGGTAGGGCCAATCAGCCCCAGCATTTT.